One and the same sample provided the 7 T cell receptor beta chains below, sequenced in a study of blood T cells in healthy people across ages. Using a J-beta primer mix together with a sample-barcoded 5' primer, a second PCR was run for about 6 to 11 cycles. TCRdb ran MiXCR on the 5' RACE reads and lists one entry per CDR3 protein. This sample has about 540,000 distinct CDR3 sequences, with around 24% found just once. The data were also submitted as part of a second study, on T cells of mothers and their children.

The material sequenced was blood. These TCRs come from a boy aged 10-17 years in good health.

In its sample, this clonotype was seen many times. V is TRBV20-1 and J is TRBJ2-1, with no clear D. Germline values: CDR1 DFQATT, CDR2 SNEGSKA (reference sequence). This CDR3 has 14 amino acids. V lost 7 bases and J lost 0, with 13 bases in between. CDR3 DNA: TGCAGTGTGTCATTCCTCAACTCCTACAATGAGCAGTTCTTC. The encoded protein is CSVSFLNSYNEQFF.

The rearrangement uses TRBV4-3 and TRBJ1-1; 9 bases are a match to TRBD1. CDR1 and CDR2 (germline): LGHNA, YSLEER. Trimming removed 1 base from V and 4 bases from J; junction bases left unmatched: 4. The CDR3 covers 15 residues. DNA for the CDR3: TGCGCCAGCAGCCAAGGGACAGGGGCGAGCACTGAAGCTTTCTTT. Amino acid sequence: CASSQGTGASTEAFF.

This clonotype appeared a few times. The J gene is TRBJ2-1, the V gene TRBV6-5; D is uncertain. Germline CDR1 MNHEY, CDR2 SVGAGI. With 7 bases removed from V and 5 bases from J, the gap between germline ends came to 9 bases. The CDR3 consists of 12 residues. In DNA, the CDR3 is TGTGCCAGCACAGGAGAGGACAATGAGCAGTTCTTC. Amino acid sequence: CASTGEDNEQFF.

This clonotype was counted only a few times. The CDR3 DNA is TGTGCCAGCAGCCGAACAGGGTCCGAGCAGTACTTC. Encoded protein: CASSRTGSEQYF. The chain uses TRBV5-6 and TRBJ2-7; D perhaps matches TRBD1 (6 bases). Germline CDR1 is SGHDT and CDR2 is YYEEEE. CDR3 length: 12 residues. Between the trimmed V and J ends, which lost 4 bases and 6 bases, there was a span of 11 bases.

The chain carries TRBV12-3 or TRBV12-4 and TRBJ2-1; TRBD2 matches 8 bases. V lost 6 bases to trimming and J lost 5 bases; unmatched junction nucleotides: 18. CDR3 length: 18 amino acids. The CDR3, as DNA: TGTGCCAGCAGACAAATAAGCCTAGCGGGTGGGGGGCACAATGAGCAGTTCTTC. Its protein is CASRQISLAGGGHNEQFF.

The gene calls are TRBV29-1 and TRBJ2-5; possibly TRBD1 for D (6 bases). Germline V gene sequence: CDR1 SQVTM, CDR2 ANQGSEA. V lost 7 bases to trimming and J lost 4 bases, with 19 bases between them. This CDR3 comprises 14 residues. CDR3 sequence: CSAQDSPLTETQYF. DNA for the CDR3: TGCAGCGCCCAGGACAGCCCGCTCACAGAGACCCAGTACTTC.

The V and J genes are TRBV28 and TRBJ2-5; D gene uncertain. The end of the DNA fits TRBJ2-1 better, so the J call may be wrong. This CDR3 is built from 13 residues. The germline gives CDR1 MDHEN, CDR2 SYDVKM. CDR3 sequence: CASSLAPLGEQFF. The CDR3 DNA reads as TGTGCCAGCAGTTTAGCCCCCCTGGGTGAGCAGTTCTTC.